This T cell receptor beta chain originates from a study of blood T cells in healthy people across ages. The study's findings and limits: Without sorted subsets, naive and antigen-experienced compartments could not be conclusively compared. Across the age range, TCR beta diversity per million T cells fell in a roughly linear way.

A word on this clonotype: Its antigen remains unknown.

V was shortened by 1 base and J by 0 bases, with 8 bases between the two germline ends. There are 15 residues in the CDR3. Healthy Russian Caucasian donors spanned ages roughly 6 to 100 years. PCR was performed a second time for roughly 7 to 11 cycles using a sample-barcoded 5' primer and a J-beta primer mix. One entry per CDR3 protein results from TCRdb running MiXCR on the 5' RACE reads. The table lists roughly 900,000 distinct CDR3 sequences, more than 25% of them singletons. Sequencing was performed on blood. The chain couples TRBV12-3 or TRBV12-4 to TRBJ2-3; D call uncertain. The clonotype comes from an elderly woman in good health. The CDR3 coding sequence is TGTGCCAGCAGTTTAGGCAGTCATAGCACAGATACGCAGTATTTT. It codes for CASSLGSHSTDTQYF.